This T cell receptor beta chain was sequenced during a study of shared clonotypes between healthy human individuals. The germline CDR1 and CDR2 sequences are MNHEY and SMNVEV (reference sequence). Trimming took 6 bases from V and 0 from J, leaving 17 bases between them. The CDR3 covers 16 residues. Sequenced by immunoSEQ multiplex PCR; TCRdb stores in-frame clones only, minus some. The repertoire holds a few million clones, roughly 93% seen once, with about 1.7% in the top ten. Remarks on this clone: The antigen is unknown.

Findings of the study overall: Among the subsets, naive ones generally showed larger estimated richness than memory ones. Unshared clonotypes carried lower generation probabilities than those common to all four donors.

Positive CCR7 selection of CD45RO-negative cells yielded the naive CD8 cells, and terminally differentiated effector memory CD45RA+ cells were excluded. The sequencing sample was made of naive CD8+ T cells from PBMCs. The sequence derives from a man aged 18 to 29 in good health. Some clones in this sample may be carry-over from other donors' samples. V and J are TRBV27 and TRBJ1-1; no reliable D call. DNA for the CDR3: TGTGCCAGCAGCCTTAACGGACTCTCCATGAACACTGAAGCTTTCTTT. Its protein is CASSLNGLSMNTEAFF.